These 18 T cell receptor beta chains were sequenced from one sample in a study of blood T cell repertoires in COVID-19. The assay was immunoSEQ multiplex PCR, and TCRdb's table has in-frame clones only and misses some. The sample contains about 140,000 clones, 82% of which appear only once. The sequencing input was peripheral blood. The receptors stem from a woman older than 75 with acute or convalescent COVID-19.

This clone was recorded a few times. This chain joins TRBV24-1 and TRBJ2-2; D may be TRBD1 (5 bases). CDR3 size: 13 residues. The germline gives CDR1 KGHDR, CDR2 SFDVKD. Trimming shortened V by 11 bases and J by 4 bases, and 13 bases separated the two germline ends. CDR3 sequence reads: CAIRTPSTGELFF. DNA of the CDR3: TGTGCCATTAGGACACCGTCCACCGGGGAGCTGTTTTTT.

This chain connects TRBV5-1 to TRBJ2-5, with 8 bases identical to TRBD2. CDR3 length equals 18 residues. V dropped 0 bases and J dropped 4; count of bases not matched to a gene: 14. Germline V lookup: CDR1 SGHRS, CDR2 YFSETQ. For the CDR3, the DNA is TGCGCCAGCAGCTTGGTCGGTAGCGGGACCCGGGGCGGAGAGACCCAGTACTTC. Translation: CASSLVGSGTRGGETQYF.

This chain connects TRBV7-9 to TRBJ2-7; D is possibly TRBD1 (6 bases). In germline, CDR1 is SEHNR, CDR2 FQNEAQ (reference sequence). CDR3 length equals 13 residues. V shed 5 bases and J shed 3 bases, with 11 bases lying between them. CDR3 protein: CASSAPGVYEQYF. The CDR3 region has the DNA TGTGCCAGCAGCGCCCCAGGGGTCTACGAGCAGTACTTC. The full variable domain, its missing parts supplied by reference TRBV7-9 and TRBJ2-7, is DTGVSQNPRHKITKRGQNVTFRCDPISEHNRLYWYRQTLGQGPEFLTYFQNEAQLEKSRLLSDRFSAERPKGSFSTLEIQRTEQGDSAMYLCASSAPGVYEQYFGPGTRLTVT.

J is TRBJ2-1 and V is TRBV10-3, with D tentatively TRBD1 (6 bases). The CDR3 loop spans 13 amino acids. V was pared by 6 bases and J by 8 bases, with 14 bases between. From germline, CDR1 is ENHRY and CDR2 SYGVKD. For the CDR3, the DNA is TGTGCCATCAGGCCGTGGGGGCAAGATGAGCAGTTCTTC. Translating it yields CAIRPWGQDEQFF.

This clone was counted only a few times. This rearrangement joins TRBV27 to TRBJ1-1, with 8 positions matching TRBD1. Germline trimming cut 6 bases from V and 7 bases from J; bases unmatched to any gene: 4. CDR3 length equals 12 residues. The germline V gene encodes CDR1 MNHEY and CDR2 SMNVEV (reference sequence). As DNA, the CDR3 is TGTGCCAGCAGAGGACAGGGATTTGAAGCTTTCTTT. The encoded protein is CASRGQGFEAFF.

This chain links TRBV28 with TRBJ2-7, with D perhaps matching TRBD1 (6 bases). Germline CDR1 is MDHEN and CDR2 is SYDVKM. Trimming removed 3 bases at V and 0 bases at J, with 15 bases between. The CDR3 spans 16 residues. CDR3: CASSFWVPGHSYEQYF. In DNA, the CDR3 is TGTGCCAGCAGTTTTTGGGTCCCGGGACACTCCTACGAGCAGTACTTC.

The V and J genes are TRBV6-6 and TRBJ2-2; 11 bases are shared with TRBD1. J lost 6 bases, V lost 0 bases, and 3 bases had no gene match. The CDR3 extends over 16 amino acids. CDR1 is MNHNY and CDR2 is SVGAGI in the germline V gene (reference sequence). The CDR3: CASSYSGQGGPGELFF. The CDR3 DNA is TGTGCCAGCAGTTACTCGGGACAGGGGGGTCCCGGGGAGCTGTTTTTT.

V and J are TRBV5-1 and TRBJ1-4; 7 bases map to TRBD1. The CDR3 length is 17 residues. The V and J ends lost 1 base and 8 bases, in that order; junction bases with no gene match: 14. The germline gives CDR1 SGHRS, CDR2 YFSETQ. CDR3 region: CASSLSRTTGTMEKLFF. Here the CDR3 DNA reads TGCGCCAGCAGCTTGAGCCGGACGACAGGGACAATGGAAAAACTGTTTTTT.

The rearrangement uses TRBV9 and TRBJ2-5; 9 nucleotides match TRBD2. From germline, CDR1 is SGDLS and CDR2 YYNGEE. The CDR3 length is 16 residues. The ends lost 2 bases at V and 9 bases at J; junction bases unmatched: 14. CDR3: CASSVHSGGSGMPQYF. CDR3 coding DNA: TGTGCCAGCAGCGTCCATAGCGGGGGCTCGGGAATGCCCCAGTACTTC.

V gene TRBV9 combines with J gene TRBJ1-6; maybe TRBD1 (5 bases). The CDR3 consists of 15 residues. Trimming removed 0 bases at V and 10 bases at J, with 14 bases between. In germline, CDR1 is SGDLS, CDR2 YYNGEE. CDR3 in DNA: TGTGCCAGCAGCGTAGGGCCGGGGGTGGAATCACCCCTCCACTTT. Protein: CASSVGPGVESPLHF. The full variable domain, rest sourced from reference TRBV9 and TRBJ1-6, is DSGVTQTPKHLITATGQRVTLRCSPRSGDLSVYWYQQSLDQGLQFLIQYYNGEERAKGNILERFSAQQFPDLHSELNLSSLELGDSALYFCASSVGPGVESPLHFGNGTRLTVT.

The V call is TRBV7-2, the J call TRBJ1-4; TRBD1 agrees at 7 bases. Germline trimming cut 3 bases from V and 4 bases from J; bases unmatched to any gene: 5. This CDR3 has 15 amino acids. CDR1 is SGHTA, CDR2 FQGNSA, per germline. CDR3 nucleotide sequence: TGTGCCAGCAGCTTGCCGGACAGGCGTAATGAAAAACTGTTTTTT. Residues: CASSLPDRRNEKLFF.

The J gene is TRBJ2-7, the V gene TRBV5-1; TRBD2 aligns across 11 bases. CDR3 length equals 15 residues. Germline V gene data show CDR1 as SGHRS and CDR2 as YFSETQ. The V segment lost 1 base and the J segment 6 bases; nucleotides outside the gene matches: 6. The DNA of the CDR3 is TGCGCCAGCAGCTTGTTAACTAGCGGGAGTGGCGAGCAGTACTTC. This sequence encodes CASSLLTSGSGEQYF.

V gene TRBV7-7 combines with J gene TRBJ2-7, with TRBD1 matching 9 bases. CDR1 and CDR2 from the germline V gene are SSHAT and FNYEAQ (reference sequence). The CDR3 has 13 residues. With 5 bases clipped from V and 7 bases from J, the junction kept 6 bases outside the gene matches. Here the CDR3 DNA reads TGTGCCAGCAGCATACAGGGGGCGAGGGAGCAGTACTTC. As protein: CASSIQGAREQYF. Drawing the rest from reference TRBV7-7 and TRBJ2-7, the complete variable domain is GAGVSQSPRYKVTKRGQDVTLRCDPISSHATLYWYQQALGQGPEFLTYFNYEAQPDKSGLPSDRFSAERPEGSISTLTIQRTEQRDSAMYRCASSIQGAREQYFGPGTRLTVT.

The J gene is TRBJ2-1, the V gene TRBV5-1, with D perhaps TRBD1 (5 bases). CDR1 SGHRS and CDR2 YFSETQ come from the germline V gene. V was shortened by 5 bases and J by 8 bases, with 14 bases between the two germline ends. This CDR3 has 13 amino acids. This CDR3 reads CASRFQGTDEQFF. Here the CDR3 DNA reads TGCGCCAGCAGGTTCCAGGGCACTGATGAGCAGTTCTTC.

This clone was counted a single time. The chain employs TRBV29-1 and TRBJ2-5, with 9 bases aligning to TRBD1. The CDR3 spans 16 residues. CDR1 and CDR2 (germline): SQVTM, ANQGSEA. Trimming removed 1 base from V and 2 bases from J; junction bases left unmatched: 8. CDR3 sequence reads: CSVEGGGQGQQETQYF. In nucleotides, the CDR3 is TGCAGCGTTGAAGGAGGGGGACAGGGTCAGCAAGAGACCCAGTACTTC.

The CDR3 DNA sequence: TGTGCCAGCAGCTTAATAGGGGGCGCGAGCACCGGGGAGCTGTTTTTT. Protein product: CASSLIGGASTGELFF. This chain joins TRBV7-2 and TRBJ2-2; 7 nucleotides line up with TRBD1. The CDR3 consists of 16 residues. CDR1 and CDR2 (germline): SGHTA, FQGNSA. Trimming at V came to 2 bases and at J to 4 bases, leaving 7 bases not matched to a gene. Drawing the rest from reference TRBV7-2 and TRBJ2-2, the complete variable domain is GAGVSQSPSNKVTEKGKDVELRCDPISGHTALYWYRQSLGQGLEFLIYFQGNSAPDKSGLPSDRFSAERTGGSVSTLTIQRTQQEDSAVYLCASSLIGGASTGELFFGEGSRLTVL.

The chain has TRBV7-2 and TRBJ1-4; 8 bases are shared with TRBD1. Germline V CDR1 and CDR2: SGHTA, FQGNSA. This CDR3 region has 14 residues. V dropped 5 bases and J dropped 3; count of bases not matched to a gene: 2. The CDR3 nucleotides read TGTGCCAGCAGCCCGGACAGGGCTAATGAAAAACTGTTTTTT. It codes for CASSPDRANEKLFF.

The genes are TRBV4-1 and TRBJ1-5; weak D call: TRBD1 (6 bases). This CDR3 contains 17 residues. The V end was cut by 2 bases, the J end by 3 bases, with 17 bases between. Germline assignment: CDR1 MGHRA and CDR2 YSYEKL. CDR3 residues: CASSQPRETGLNQPQHF. CDR3 bases: TGCGCCAGCAGCCAACCGAGGGAGACAGGCCTCAATCAGCCCCAGCATTTT.